Below, one T cell receptor beta chain is given with its context. Other DNA sequences in the same sample also yield this CDR3. This sample was included in a study of shared clonotypes between healthy human individuals. CDR1 and CDR2 from the germline V gene are MDHEN and SYDVKM. Trimming pared 3 bases from V and 1 base from J, leaving 9 bases between. This CDR3 is built from 14 residues. Repertoires were generated with immunoSEQ multiplex PCR, while TCRdb's copy carries only in-frame clones and drops some. The sample has some 2.1 million clones, 93% seen once. CD45RO-negative CD8 cells positively selected for CCR7 made up the naive population, which excluded terminally differentiated effector memory CD45RA+ cells.

What was sequenced was naive CD8+ T cells from PBMCs. This receptor was identified in a man between 18 and 29 years old in good health. Some clones in this sample may be carry-over from other donors' samples. The chain links TRBV28 to TRBJ1-1, with unresolved D. The CDR3 DNA follows: TGTGCCAGCAGTTTTAGGGCAGCGAACACTGAAGCTTTCTTT. Translation gives CASSFRAANTEAFF.